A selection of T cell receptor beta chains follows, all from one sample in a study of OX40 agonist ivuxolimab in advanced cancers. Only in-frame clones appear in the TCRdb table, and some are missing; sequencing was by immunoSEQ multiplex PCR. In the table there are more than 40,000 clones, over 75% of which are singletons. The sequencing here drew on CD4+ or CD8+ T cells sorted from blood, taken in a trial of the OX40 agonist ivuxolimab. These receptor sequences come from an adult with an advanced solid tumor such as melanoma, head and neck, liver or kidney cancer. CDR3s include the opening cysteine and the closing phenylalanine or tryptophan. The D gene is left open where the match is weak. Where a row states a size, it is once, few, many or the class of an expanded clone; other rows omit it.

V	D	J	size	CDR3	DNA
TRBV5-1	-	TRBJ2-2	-	CASSSGLLNTGELFF	TGCGCCAGCAGCTCGGGACTCCTAAACACCGGGGAGCTGTTTTTT
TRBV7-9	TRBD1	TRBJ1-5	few	CASSGTGGQPQHF	TGTGCCAGCAGCGGGACAGGGGGGCAGCCCCAGCATTTT
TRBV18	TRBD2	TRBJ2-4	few	CASSPRTSGVAKNIQYF	TGTGCCAGCTCACCAAGGACTAGCGGGGTAGCCAAAAACATTCAGTACTTC
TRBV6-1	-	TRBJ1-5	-	CASSDFDRNGLAQHF	TGTGCCAGCAGTGATTTCGACAGGAATGGCTTAGCGCAGCATTTT
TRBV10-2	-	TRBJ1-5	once	CASSESGGYSNQPQHF	TGCGCCAGCAGTGAGTCGGGGGGTTATAGCAATCAGCCCCAGCATTTT
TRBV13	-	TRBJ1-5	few	CASSLMGGNQPQHF	TGTGCCAGCTCCCTAATGGGTGGGAATCAGCCCCAGCATTTT
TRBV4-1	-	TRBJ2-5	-	CASSQSQRAGETQYF	TGCGCCAGCAGCCAATCACAGAGGGCGGGAGAGACCCAGTACTTC
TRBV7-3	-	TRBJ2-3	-	CASSLTGQTTDTQYF	TGTGCCAGCAGCTTAACAGGACAGACCACAGATACGCAGTATTTT
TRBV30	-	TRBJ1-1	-	CAWSATGYTEAFF	TGTGCCTGGAGCGCTACAGGTTACACTGAAGCTTTCTTT
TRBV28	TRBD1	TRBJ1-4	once	CASSLTGATNEKLFF	TGTGCCAGCAGTTTGACAGGGGCAACTAATGAAAAACTGTTTTTT
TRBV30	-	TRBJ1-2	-	CAWSSGFDGYTF	TGTGCCTGGAGTTCCGGTTTTGATGGCTACACCTTC
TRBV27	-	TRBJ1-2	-	CASSPGTGSYGYTF	TGTGCCAGCAGCCCAGGTACAGGATCTTATGGCTACACCTTC
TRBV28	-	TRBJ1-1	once	CASSSPGRQPNTEAFF	TGTGCCAGCAGCTCCCCTGGGAGACAGCCGAACACTGAAGCTTTCTTT
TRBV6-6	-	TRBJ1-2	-	CASSSLWGYTF	TGTGCCAGCAGCTCACTTTGGGGCTACACCTTC
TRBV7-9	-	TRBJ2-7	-	CATGPSANYEQYF	TGTGCCACGGGGCCTTCCGCGAACTACGAGCAGTACTTC
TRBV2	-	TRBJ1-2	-	CASSEASRRYGYTF	TGTGCCAGCAGTGAAGCTTCAAGGAGGTATGGCTACACCTTC
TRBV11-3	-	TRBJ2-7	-	CASSPGARRSYEQYF	TGTGCCAGCAGCCCCGGGGCTAGGAGGTCCTACGAGCAGTACTTC
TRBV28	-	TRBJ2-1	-	CASSLTGMSSYNEQFF	TGTGCCAGCAGTTTGACAGGCATGAGCTCCTACAATGAGCAGTTCTTC
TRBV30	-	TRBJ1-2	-	CAWSVRGPQEGGYTF	TGTGCCTGGAGTGTAAGGGGCCCCCAAGAGGGTGGCTACACCTTC
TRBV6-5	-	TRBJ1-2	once	CASSRYLGGYTF	TGTGCCAGCAGTAGGTACCTTGGAGGCTACACCTTC
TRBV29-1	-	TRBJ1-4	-	CSALPRATNEKLFF	TGCAGCGCTCTCCCGCGAGCCACTAATGAAAAACTGTTTTTT
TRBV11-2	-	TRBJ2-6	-	CASSLGGSRANVLTF	TGTGCCAGCAGCTTAGGGGGGTCCCGGGCCAACGTCCTGACTTTC
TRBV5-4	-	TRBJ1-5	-	CASSPGKSSAQHF	TGTGCCAGCAGCCCCGGGAAGTCTTCAGCCCAGCATTTT
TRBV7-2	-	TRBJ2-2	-	CASSLGGNTGELFF	TGTGCCAGCAGCTTGGGGGGAAACACCGGGGAGCTGTTTTTT
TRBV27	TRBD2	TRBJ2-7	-	CATRVTLGLAGVNEQYF	TGTGCCACCAGAGTCACCCTGGGACTAGCGGGAGTAAACGAGCAGTACTTC
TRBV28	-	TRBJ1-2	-	CASSLRGEYGYTF	TGTGCCAGCAGTTTGAGGGGGGAATATGGCTACACCTTC
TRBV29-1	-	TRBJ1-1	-	CSVDGQGEVAFF	TGCAGCGTTGACGGCCAGGGAGAGGTAGCTTTCTTT
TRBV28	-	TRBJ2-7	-	CASSPPTYEQYF	TGTGCCAGCAGTCCCCCGACCTACGAGCAGTACTTC
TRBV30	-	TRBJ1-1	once	CAWSDFPKNTEAFF	TGTGCCTGGAGTGATTTCCCCAAGAACACTGAAGCTTTCTTT
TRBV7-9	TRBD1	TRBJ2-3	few	CASSSGQGGTDTQYF	TGTGCCAGCAGCTCAGGACAGGGTGGCACAGATACGCAGTATTTT
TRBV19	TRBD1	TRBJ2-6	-	CASSLLTGAGANVLTF	TGTGCCAGTAGCCTACTTACAGGGGCCGGGGCCAACGTCCTGACTTTC
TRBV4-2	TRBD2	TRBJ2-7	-	CASSQGSLAGSYEQYF	TGTGCCAGCAGCCAAGGTTCCCTAGCGGGTTCCTACGAGCAGTACTTC
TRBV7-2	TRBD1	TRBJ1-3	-	CASSPTRTGRNTIYF	TGTGCCAGCAGCCCAACTCGGACAGGGAGAAACACCATATATTTT
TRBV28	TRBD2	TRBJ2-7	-	CASRSGGGSYEQYF	TGTGCCAGCAGGAGCGGGGGGGGCTCCTACGAGCAGTACTTC
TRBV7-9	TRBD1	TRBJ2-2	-	CASSENRGNTGELFF	TGTGCCAGCAGCGAGAACAGGGGGAACACCGGGGAGCTGTTTTTT
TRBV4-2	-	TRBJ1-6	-	CASSLVPGGQASPLHF	TGTGCCAGCAGCTTGGTCCCCGGCGGCCAGGCTTCACCCCTCCACTTT
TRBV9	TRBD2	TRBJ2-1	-	CASSVDQVLAGVNEQFF	TGTGCCAGCAGCGTAGATCAGGTCCTAGCGGGAGTCAATGAGCAGTTCTTC
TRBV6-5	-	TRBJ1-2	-	CASSYSSRGYGYTF	TGTGCCAGCAGTTACTCGAGTAGGGGGTATGGCTACACCTTC
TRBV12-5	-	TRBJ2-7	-	CASGLSTSGAYEQYF	TGTGCTAGTGGTTTGTCGACCTCGGGGGCCTACGAGCAGTACTTC
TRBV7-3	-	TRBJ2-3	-	CASSLHSTDTQYF	TGTGCCAGCAGCTTGCACTCCACAGATACGCAGTATTTT
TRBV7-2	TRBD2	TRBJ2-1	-	CASSLSRLAGAYNEQFF	TGTGCCAGCAGCTTAAGTCGACTAGCGGGGGCGTACAATGAGCAGTTCTTC
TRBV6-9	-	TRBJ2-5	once	CASSPDPHEGGEGQETQYF	TGTGCCAGCAGCCCAGACCCTCACGAGGGGGGTGAAGGTCAAGAGACCCAGTACTTC
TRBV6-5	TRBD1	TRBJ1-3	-	CASSRTGDSGNTIYF	TGTGCCAGCAGTCGAACAGGGGACTCTGGAAACACCATATATTTT
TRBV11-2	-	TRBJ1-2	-	CASSLAYSNYGYTF	TGTGCCAGCAGCTTAGCGTATTCTAACTATGGCTACACCTTC
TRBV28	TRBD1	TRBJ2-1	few	CASPTAGTDSYNEQFF	TGTGCCAGCCCGACCGCAGGGACAGACTCCTACAATGAGCAGTTCTTC
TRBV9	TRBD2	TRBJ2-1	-	CASSVGGGSDEQFF	TGTGCCAGCAGCGTAGGTGGCGGGAGCGATGAGCAGTTCTTC
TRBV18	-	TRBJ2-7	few	CASSPAGREQYF	TGTGCCAGCTCACCAGCAGGGCGGGAGCAGTACTTC
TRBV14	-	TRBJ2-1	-	CASSPSLLNNEQFF	TGTGCCAGCAGCCCCTCACTTTTGAACAATGAGCAGTTCTTC
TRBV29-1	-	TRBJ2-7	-	CSVRRTEGYEQYF	TGCAGCGTTAGGAGGACAGAGGGCTACGAGCAGTACTTC
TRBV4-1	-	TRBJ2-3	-	CASSPTLGYRDRSTDTQYF	TGCGCCAGCAGCCCTACATTGGGGTACAGGGATAGGAGCACAGATACGCAGTATTTT
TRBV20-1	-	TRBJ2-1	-	CSGGHNEQFF	TGCAGTGGGGGGCACAATGAGCAGTTCTTC
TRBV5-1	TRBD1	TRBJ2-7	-	CASSVGGQGSEQYF	TGCGCCAGCAGCGTGGGGGGACAGGGCTCCGAGCAGTACTTC
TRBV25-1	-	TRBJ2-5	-	CASSESTVGEQYF	TGTGCCAGCAGTGAAAGCACAGTTGGGGAGCAGTACTTC
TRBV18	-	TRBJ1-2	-	CASSQGDDYGYTF	TGTGCCAGCTCACAGGGGGATGACTATGGCTACACCTTC
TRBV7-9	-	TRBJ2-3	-	CASSFRPGTDTQYF	TGTGCCAGCAGCTTTCGGCCCGGAACAGATACGCAGTATTTT
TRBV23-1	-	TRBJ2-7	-	CASDTNRAGNYEQYF	TGCGCCAGCGATACCAACCGGGCGGGTAACTACGAGCAGTACTTC
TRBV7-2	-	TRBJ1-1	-	CASSSRGGQGLAFF	TGTGCCAGCAGCTCCCGGGGCGGCCAGGGCTTAGCTTTCTTT
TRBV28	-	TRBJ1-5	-	CASSFADQPQHF	TGTGCCAGCAGTTTCGCAGATCAGCCCCAGCATTTT
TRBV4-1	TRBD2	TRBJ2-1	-	CASSQELGGSRYNEQFF	TGCGCCAGCAGCCAAGAACTGGGAGGGTCACGGTACAATGAGCAGTTCTTC